The 11 T cell receptor beta chains below come from one sample, sequenced in a study of T cell repertoires in cytomegalovirus infection. TCRdb analysed the reads with MiXCR anew, one entry per CDR3 protein. Of more than 400,000 distinct CDR3 sequences in the sample, 26% were seen once. What was sequenced was PBMCs. The receptor set was obtained from a human donor in good health (CMV status not recorded). Some clones in this sample may be carry-over from other donors' samples.

There are many counts of this clonotype. The J gene is TRBJ2-3, the V gene TRBV7-3; possibly TRBD1 for D (6 bases). V was cut by 7 bases and J by 6 bases, with 14 bases left in between. Per germline, CDR1 SGHTA and CDR2 FQGTGA. The CDR3 is made up of 13 amino acids. The CDR3 loop reads CASMFRGGDTQYF. The CDR3 DNA reads TGTGCCAGCATGTTCAGGGGCGGTGATACGCAGTATTTT.

This clonotype has a count of ten or more. J is TRBJ1-5 and V is TRBV12-5, with a weak D call TRBD1 (5 bases). The CDR3 runs 15 residues. Germline CDR1 reads LGHNT; CDR2 reads FRNRAP. The germline V and J ends were trimmed by 7 bases and 6 bases, with 19 bases remaining between them. This CDR3 is CASALGLQGSQPQHF. Here the CDR3 DNA reads TGTGCTAGTGCCCTGGGGCTGCAGGGCAGTCAGCCCCAGCATTTT.

The chain joins TRBV6-5 to TRBJ2-1, with 9 bases aligning to TRBD1. V lost 6 bases to trimming and J lost 6 bases; unmatched junction nucleotides: 9. This CDR3 comprises 15 residues. Germline lookup yields CDR1 MNHEY and CDR2 SVGAGI. This CDR3 reads CASSQGQGRVNEQFF. DNA of the CDR3: TGTGCCAGCAGCCAGGGACAGGGAAGGGTCAATGAGCAGTTCTTC.

V is TRBV11-2 and J is TRBJ2-7, with 10 bases matching TRBD2. Germline lookup yields CDR1 SGHAT and CDR2 FQNNGV. The CDR3 length is 15 residues. V gave up 5 bases and J gave up 0 bases; unmatched junction bases: 4. The CDR3 is CASSRTSGSSYEQYV. The CDR3 DNA reads as TGTGCCAGCAGCCGGACTAGCGGAAGCTCCTACGAGCAGTACGTC.

This clonotype was detected ten times or more. The chain employs TRBV4-1 and TRBJ1-2; 7 positions match TRBD1. The V segment lost 3 bases and the J segment 1 base; nucleotides outside the gene matches: 8. CDR1 MGHRA and CDR2 YSYEKL come from the germline V gene. The CDR3 totals 16 residues. The CDR3 loop reads CASSHTLRDSNYGYTF. The CDR3 DNA reads as TGCGCCAGCAGCCACACACTCCGGGACAGTAACTATGGCTACACCTTC.

The V call is TRBV19, the J call TRBJ2-5; 7 nucleotides line up with TRBD2. J was trimmed by 5 bases and V by 4 bases; bases with no gene match: 10. Germline values: CDR1 LNHDA, CDR2 SQIVND (reference sequence). This CDR3 spans 15 amino acids. CDR3 sequence (DNA): TGTGCCAGTAGTACCCTTGGGGGGGGTGCGGAGACCCAGTACTTC. Amino acid sequence: CASSTLGGGAETQYF.

The CDR3 region has the DNA TGTGCCAGCAGTGCGCAGGGGGATACTAATGAAAAACTGTTTTTT. It encodes CASSAQGDTNEKLFF. This chain joins TRBV7-2 and TRBJ1-4; TRBD1 agrees at 7 bases. CDR3 length equals 15 residues. Trimming took 6 bases from V and 2 from J; bases not matched to a gene: 6. CDR1 and CDR2 from the germline V gene are SGHTA and FQGNSA.

The V call is TRBV6-2 or TRBV6-3, the J call TRBJ2-2, with D tentatively TRBD1 or TRBD2 (5 bases each). The CDR3 loop spans 16 amino acids. V lost 5 bases to trimming and J lost 5 bases, with 18 bases between them. Germline V gene sequence: CDR1 MNHEY, CDR2 SVGEGT. CDR3 DNA: TGTGCCAGCAGTCGATTCCGGGGAAAGGGGACCGGGGAGCTGTTTTTT. This sequence encodes CASSRFRGKGTGELFF.

This clonotype turned up a few times. The V call is TRBV6-2 or TRBV6-3, the J call TRBJ2-1; 7 nucleotides agree with TRBD2. The germline V gene has CDR1 MNHEY and CDR2 SVGEGT. CDR3 length equals 15 residues. V was pared by 4 bases and J by 6 bases, with 9 bases of the junction left unmatched. In DNA, the CDR3 is TGTGCCAGCAGTTCGGCGGGAGATAACCGCAATGAGCAGTTCTTC. Encoded protein: CASSSAGDNRNEQFF.

This rearrangement joins TRBV29-1 to TRBJ2-2, with 7 positions matching TRBD2. From germline, CDR1 is SQVTM and CDR2 ANQGSEA. The trim removed 8 bases at V and 3 bases at J, leaving 24 bases unmatched. This CDR3 spans 19 amino acids. CDR3 loop: CSYGERGPYPASDTGELFF. CDR3 DNA: TGCAGCTATGGGGAGCGGGGCCCCTACCCGGCTAGCGACACCGGGGAGCTGTTTTTT.

This clonotype was found many times. The chain links TRBV7-2 to TRBJ2-5, with 8 bases identical to TRBD1. V shed 4 bases, J shed 5 bases, and the junction held 12 bases outside the gene matches. The CDR3 length is 16 residues. CDR1 SGHTA and CDR2 FQGNSA come from the germline V gene. Written as DNA, the CDR3 is TGTGCCAGCAGCTCTTCAGGACAGGGCGTGGCGGAGACCCAGTACTTC. Translated: CASSSSGQGVAETQYF.